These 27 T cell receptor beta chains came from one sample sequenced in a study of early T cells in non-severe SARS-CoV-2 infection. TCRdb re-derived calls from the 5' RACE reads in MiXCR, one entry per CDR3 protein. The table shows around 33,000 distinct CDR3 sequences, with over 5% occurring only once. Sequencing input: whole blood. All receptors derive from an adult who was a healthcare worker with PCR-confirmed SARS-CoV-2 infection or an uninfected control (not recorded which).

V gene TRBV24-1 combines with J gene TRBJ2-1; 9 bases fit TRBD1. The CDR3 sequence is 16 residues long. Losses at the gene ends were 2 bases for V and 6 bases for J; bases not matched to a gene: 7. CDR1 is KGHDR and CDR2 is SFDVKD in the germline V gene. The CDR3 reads CATSDSDRGEGNEQFF. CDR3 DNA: TGTGCCACCAGTGATTCAGACAGGGGGGAGGGCAATGAGCAGTTCTTC.

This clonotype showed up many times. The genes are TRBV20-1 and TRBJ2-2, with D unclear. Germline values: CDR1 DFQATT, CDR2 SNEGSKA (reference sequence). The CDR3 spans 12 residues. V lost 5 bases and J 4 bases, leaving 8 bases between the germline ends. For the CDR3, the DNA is TGCAGTGCTTTGACGGTCACCGGGGAGCTGTTTTTT. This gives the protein CSALTVTGELFF.

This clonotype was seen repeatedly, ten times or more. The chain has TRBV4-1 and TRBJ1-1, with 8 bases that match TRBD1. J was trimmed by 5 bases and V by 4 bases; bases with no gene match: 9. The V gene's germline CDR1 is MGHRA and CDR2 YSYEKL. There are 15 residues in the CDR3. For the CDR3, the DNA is TGCGCCAGCAGCCTTACGACAGGGGAGGGGACTGAAGCTTTCTTT. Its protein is CASSLTTGEGTEAFF.

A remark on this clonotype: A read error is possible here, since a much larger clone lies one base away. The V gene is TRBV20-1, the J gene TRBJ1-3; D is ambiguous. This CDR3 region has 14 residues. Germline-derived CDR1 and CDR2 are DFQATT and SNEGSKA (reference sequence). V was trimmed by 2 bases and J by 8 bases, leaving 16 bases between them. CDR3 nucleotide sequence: TGCAGTGCTAGAACATCAAAATCGGGATACACCATATATTTT. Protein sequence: CSARTSKSGYTIYF.

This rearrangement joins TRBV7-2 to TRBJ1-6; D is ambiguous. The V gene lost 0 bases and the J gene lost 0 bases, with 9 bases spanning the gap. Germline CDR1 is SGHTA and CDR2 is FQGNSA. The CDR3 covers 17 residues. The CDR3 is CASSLATHTSYNSPLHF. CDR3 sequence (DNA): TGTGCCAGCAGCTTAGCCACCCATACCTCCTATAATTCACCCCTCCACTTT.

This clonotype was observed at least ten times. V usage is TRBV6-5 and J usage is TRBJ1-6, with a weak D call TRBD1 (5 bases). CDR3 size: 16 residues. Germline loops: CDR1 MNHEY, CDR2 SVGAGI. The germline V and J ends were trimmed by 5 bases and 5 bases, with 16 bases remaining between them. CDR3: CASSLQRAGNNSPLHF. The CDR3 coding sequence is TGTGCCAGCAGTCTCCAGAGGGCAGGGAATAATTCACCCCTCCACTTT.

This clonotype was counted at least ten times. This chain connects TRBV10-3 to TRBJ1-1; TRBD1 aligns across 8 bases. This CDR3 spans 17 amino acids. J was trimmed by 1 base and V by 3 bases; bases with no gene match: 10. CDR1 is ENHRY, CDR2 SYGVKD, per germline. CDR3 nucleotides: TGTGCCATCAGTGATAAAGGCAGGGGGCGGCAGAACACTGAAGCTTTCTTT. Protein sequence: CAISDKGRGRQNTEAFF.

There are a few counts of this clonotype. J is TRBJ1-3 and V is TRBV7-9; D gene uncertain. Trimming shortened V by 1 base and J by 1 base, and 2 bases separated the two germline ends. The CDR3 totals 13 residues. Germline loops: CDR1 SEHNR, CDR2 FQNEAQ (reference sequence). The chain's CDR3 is CASSLVSGNTIYF. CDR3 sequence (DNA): TGTGCCAGCAGCTTAGTATCTGGAAACACCATATATTTT.

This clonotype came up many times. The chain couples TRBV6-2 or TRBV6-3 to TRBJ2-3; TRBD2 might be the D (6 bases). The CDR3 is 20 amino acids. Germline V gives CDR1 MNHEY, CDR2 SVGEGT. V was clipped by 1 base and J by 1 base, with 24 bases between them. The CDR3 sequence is CASSYLVGGPNILGTDTQYF. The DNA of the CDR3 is TGTGCCAGCAGTTACTTGGTCGGGGGACCCAATATTTTGGGCACAGATACGCAGTATTTT.

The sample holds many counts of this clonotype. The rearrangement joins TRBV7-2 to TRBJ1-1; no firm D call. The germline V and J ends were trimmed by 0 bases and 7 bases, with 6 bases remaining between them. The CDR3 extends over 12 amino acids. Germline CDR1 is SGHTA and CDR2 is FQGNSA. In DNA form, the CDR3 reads TGTGCCAGCAGCTTAGCAGGACGTGAAGCTTTCTTT. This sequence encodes CASSLAGREAFF.

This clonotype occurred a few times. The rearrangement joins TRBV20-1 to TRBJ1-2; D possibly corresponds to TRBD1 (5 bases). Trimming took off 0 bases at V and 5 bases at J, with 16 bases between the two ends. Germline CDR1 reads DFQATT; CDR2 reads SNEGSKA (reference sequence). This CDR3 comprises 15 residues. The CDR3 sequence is CSARDSARATYGYTF. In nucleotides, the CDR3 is TGCAGTGCTAGAGATTCCGCCAGGGCTACGTATGGCTACACCTTC.

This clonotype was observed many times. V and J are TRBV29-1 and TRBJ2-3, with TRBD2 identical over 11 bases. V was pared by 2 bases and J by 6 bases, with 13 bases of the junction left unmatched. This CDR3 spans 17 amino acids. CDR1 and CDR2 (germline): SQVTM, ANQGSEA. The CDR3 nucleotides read TGCAGCGTTGAAAGTCTAGCGGGGGGCGGGACATTGGATACGCAGTATTTT. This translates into CSVESLAGGGTLDTQYF.

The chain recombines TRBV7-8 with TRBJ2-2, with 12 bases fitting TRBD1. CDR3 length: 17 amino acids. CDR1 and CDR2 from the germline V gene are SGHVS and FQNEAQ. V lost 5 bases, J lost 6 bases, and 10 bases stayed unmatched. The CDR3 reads CASSQKPGTGGPGELFF. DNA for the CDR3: TGTGCCAGCAGCCAGAAGCCCGGGACAGGGGGCCCCGGGGAGCTGTTTTTT.

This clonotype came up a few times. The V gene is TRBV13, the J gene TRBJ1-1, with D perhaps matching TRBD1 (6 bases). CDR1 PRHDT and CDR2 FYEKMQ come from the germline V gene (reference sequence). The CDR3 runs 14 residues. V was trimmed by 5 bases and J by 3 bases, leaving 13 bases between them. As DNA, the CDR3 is TGTGCCAGCAGCCCCACAAGGGGGTACACTGAAGCTTTCTTT. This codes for CASSPTRGYTEAFF.

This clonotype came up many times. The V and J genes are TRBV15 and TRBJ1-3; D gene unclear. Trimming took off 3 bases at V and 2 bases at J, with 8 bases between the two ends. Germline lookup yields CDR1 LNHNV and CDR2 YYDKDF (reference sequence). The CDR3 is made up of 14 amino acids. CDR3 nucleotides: TGTGCCACCAGCAGCGGGGTAACTGGAAACACCATATATTTT. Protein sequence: CATSSGVTGNTIYF.

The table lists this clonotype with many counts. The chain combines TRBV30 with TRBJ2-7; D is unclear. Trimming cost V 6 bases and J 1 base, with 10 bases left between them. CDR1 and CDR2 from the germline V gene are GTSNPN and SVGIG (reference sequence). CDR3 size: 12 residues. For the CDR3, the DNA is TGTGCCTGTAAGGCGGTTTCCTACGAGCAGTACTTC. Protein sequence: CACKAVSYEQYF.

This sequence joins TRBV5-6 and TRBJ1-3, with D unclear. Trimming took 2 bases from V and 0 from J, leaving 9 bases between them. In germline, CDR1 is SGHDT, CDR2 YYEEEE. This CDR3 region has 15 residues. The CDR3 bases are TGTGCCAGCAGCTTAAGGGCGAGCTCTGGAAACACCATATATTTT. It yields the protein CASSLRASSGNTIYF. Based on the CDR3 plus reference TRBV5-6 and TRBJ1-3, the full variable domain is DAGVTQSPTHLIKTRGQQVTLRCSPKSGHDTVSWYQQALGQGPQFIFQYYEEEERQRGNFPDRFSGHQFPNYSSELNVNALLLGDSALYLCASSLRASSGNTIYFGEGSWLTVV.

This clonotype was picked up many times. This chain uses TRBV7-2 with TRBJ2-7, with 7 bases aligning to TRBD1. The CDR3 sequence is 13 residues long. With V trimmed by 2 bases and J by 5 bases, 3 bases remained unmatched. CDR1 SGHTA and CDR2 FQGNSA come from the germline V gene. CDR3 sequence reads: CASSLNRGDEQYF. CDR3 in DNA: TGTGCCAGCAGCTTAAACAGGGGTGACGAGCAGTACTTC.

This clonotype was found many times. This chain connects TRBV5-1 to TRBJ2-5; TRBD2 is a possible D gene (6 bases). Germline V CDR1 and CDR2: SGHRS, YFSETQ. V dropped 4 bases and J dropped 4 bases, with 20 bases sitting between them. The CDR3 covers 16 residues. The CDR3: CASSMNVPAGGETQYF. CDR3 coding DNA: TGCGCCAGCAGCATGAATGTTCCGGCCGGGGGAGAGACCCAGTACTTC.

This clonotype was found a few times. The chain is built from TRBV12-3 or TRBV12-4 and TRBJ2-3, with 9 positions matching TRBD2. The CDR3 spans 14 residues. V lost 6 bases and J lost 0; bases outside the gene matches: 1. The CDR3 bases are TGTGCCAGCAGGACTAGCGGAAGCACAGATACGCAGTATTTT. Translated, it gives CASRTSGSTDTQYF.

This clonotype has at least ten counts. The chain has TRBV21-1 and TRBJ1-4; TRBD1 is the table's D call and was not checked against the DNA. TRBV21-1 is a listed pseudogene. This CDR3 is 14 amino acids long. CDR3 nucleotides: TGTGCCATCGCTTCAGGGGCGGGTAATGAAAAACTGTTTTTT. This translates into CAIASGAGNEKLFF.

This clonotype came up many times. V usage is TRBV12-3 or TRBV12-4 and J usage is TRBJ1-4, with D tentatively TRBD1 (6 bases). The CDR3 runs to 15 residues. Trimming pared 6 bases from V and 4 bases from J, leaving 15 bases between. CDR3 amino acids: CASSPPGVLNEKLFF. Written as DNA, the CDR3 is TGTGCCAGCAGCCCCCCAGGGGTCCTTAATGAAAAACTGTTTTTT.

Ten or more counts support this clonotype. The DNA for the CDR3 is TGCAGTGCTAGGAGGGGGCAACGGGAAAAACTGTTTTTT. This codes for CSARRGQREKLFF. The rearrangement joins TRBV20-1 to TRBJ1-4; 7 positions agree with TRBD1. J gave up 8 bases and V 3 bases, and 6 bases lay outside the gene matches. The CDR3 is 13 amino acids. Germline CDR1 DFQATT, CDR2 SNEGSKA (reference sequence).

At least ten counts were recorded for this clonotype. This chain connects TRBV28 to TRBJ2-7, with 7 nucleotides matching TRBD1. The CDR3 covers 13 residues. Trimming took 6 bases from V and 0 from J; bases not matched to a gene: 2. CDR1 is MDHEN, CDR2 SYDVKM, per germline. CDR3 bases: TGTGCCAGCAGCCACAGGGGCTCCTACGAGCAGTACTTC. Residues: CASSHRGSYEQYF.

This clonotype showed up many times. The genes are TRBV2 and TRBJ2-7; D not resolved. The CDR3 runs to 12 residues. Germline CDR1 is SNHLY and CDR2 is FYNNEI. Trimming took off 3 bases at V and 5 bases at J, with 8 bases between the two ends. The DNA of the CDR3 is TGTGCCAGCAGTGATTGGGTCCACGAGCAGTACTTC. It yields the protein CASSDWVHEQYF. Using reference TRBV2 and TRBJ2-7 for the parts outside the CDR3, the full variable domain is EPEVTQTPSHQVTQMGQEVILRCVPISNHLYFYWYRQILGQKVEFLVSFYNNEISEKSEIFDDQFSVERPDGSNFTLKIRSTKLEDSAMYFCASSDWVHEQYFGPGTRLTVT.

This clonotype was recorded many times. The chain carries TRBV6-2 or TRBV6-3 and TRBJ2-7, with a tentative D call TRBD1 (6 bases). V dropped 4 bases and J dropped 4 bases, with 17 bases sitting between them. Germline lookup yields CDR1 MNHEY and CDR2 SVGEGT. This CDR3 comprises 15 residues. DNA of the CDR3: TGTGCCAGCAGTTTTACGACAGGACCTAGGTACGAGCAGTACTTC. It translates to CASSFTTGPRYEQYF.

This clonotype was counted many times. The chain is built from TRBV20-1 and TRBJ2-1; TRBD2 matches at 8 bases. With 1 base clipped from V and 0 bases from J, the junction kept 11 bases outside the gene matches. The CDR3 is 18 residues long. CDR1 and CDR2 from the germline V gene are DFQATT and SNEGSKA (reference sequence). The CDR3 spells CSARVWPSGLSSYNEQFF. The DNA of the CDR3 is TGCAGTGCTAGAGTTTGGCCTAGCGGGTTGAGCTCCTACAATGAGCAGTTCTTC.